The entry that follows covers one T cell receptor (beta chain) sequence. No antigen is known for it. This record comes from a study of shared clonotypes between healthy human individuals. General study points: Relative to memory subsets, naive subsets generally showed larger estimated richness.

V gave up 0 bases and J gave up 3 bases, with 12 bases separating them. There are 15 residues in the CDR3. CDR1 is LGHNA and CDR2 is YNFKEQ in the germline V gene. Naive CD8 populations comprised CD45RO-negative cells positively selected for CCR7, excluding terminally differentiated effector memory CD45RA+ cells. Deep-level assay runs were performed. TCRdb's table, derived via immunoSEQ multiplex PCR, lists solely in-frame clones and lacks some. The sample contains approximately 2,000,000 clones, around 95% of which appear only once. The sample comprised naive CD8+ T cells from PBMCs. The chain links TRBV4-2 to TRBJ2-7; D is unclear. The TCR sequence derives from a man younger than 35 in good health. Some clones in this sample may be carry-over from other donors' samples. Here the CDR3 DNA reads TGTGCCAGCAGCCAAGAACCCAGCGCGGACTACGAGCAGTACTTC. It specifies CASSQEPSADYEQYF.